Listed below are T cell receptor beta chains from one sample, sequenced in a study of T-cell memory formation after mild COVID-19. TCRdb independently ran MiXCR on the 5' RACE reads; one entry per CDR3 protein. The sample consists of roughly 110,000 distinct CDR3 sequences, roughly 12% of them appearing once. Sequencing was done on a sample of PBMCs or a T cell subset sorted from them (not recorded which). These receptors were collected from an adult woman who had mild COVID-19 (a few samples of this study predate the infection). Cell type and time point are not known. Both conserved end residues are part of each CDR3. Each record gives: V gene, D gene, J gene, clone size, CDR3 protein, CDR3 DNA. D genes are given only for firm matches. Clone size appears in some rows only: once, few, many, or a class for an expanded clone.

v_call: TRBV3-1
d_call: NA
j_call: TRBJ2-7
clone_size: few
cdr3_aa: CASSQSGFPSYEQYF
cdr3_nt: TGTGCCAGCAGCCAAAGTGGGTTCCCCTCCTACGAGCAGTACTTC

v_call: TRBV9
d_call: TRBD2
j_call: TRBJ2-1
clone_size: NA
cdr3_aa: CASSYRVAGAYNEQFF
cdr3_nt: TGTGCCAGCAGCTACCGCGTGGCGGGAGCTTACAATGAGCAGTTCTTC

v_call: TRBV12-3/TRBV12-4
d_call: TRBD2
j_call: TRBJ2-6
clone_size: few
cdr3_aa: CASSSRGLAGVAGGANVLTF
cdr3_nt: TGTGCCAGCAGTTCACGCGGACTAGCGGGAGTCGCAGGCGGGGCCAACGTCCTGACTTTC

v_call: TRBV29-1
d_call: TRBD2
j_call: TRBJ2-5
clone_size: many
cdr3_aa: CSVQGLAGGLSTQYF
cdr3_nt: TGCAGCGTTCAGGGACTAGCGGGGGGCCTATCGACCCAGTACTTC

v_call: TRBV19
d_call: TRBD2
j_call: TRBJ2-1
clone_size: NA
cdr3_aa: CASSPPLAGAWDEQFF
cdr3_nt: TGTGCCAGTAGTCCCCCCCTAGCGGGAGCCTGGGATGAGCAGTTCTTC

v_call: TRBV4-3
d_call: NA
j_call: TRBJ2-3
clone_size: many
cdr3_aa: CASSPNLGETDTQYF
cdr3_nt: TGCGCCAGCAGCCCCAACTTGGGAGAGACGGATACGCAGTATTTT

v_call: TRBV27
d_call: NA
j_call: TRBJ1-5
clone_size: NA
cdr3_aa: CASSLRRFRDNTKQQPQHF
cdr3_nt: TGTGCCAGCAGCCTACGGCGCTTCCGGGACAATACTAAGCAACAGCCCCAGCATTTT

v_call: TRBV7-9
d_call: TRBD1
j_call: TRBJ2-7
clone_size: many
cdr3_aa: CASSSWDSSYEQYF
cdr3_nt: TGTGCCAGCAGCTCTTGGGACAGCTCCTACGAGCAGTACTTC

v_call: TRBV12-3/TRBV12-4
d_call: NA
j_call: TRBJ1-5
clone_size: NA
cdr3_aa: CASSSDKSNQPQHF
cdr3_nt: TGTGCCAGCAGTTCCGACAAGAGCAATCAGCCCCAGCATTTT

v_call: TRBV5-1
d_call: TRBD1
j_call: TRBJ1-1
clone_size: few
cdr3_aa: CASSSGQGSTEAFF
cdr3_nt: TGCGCCAGCAGCTCGGGACAGGGTTCCACTGAAGCTTTCTTT

v_call: TRBV5-4
d_call: TRBD1
j_call: TRBJ1-2
clone_size: NA
cdr3_aa: CASSYALGTGVYGYTF
cdr3_nt: TGTGCCAGCAGCTACGCCCTAGGGACAGGGGTTTATGGCTACACCTTC

v_call: TRBV29-1
d_call: NA
j_call: TRBJ2-3
clone_size: few
cdr3_aa: CSVERWGTDTQYF
cdr3_nt: TGCAGCGTTGAAAGGTGGGGCACAGATACGCAGTATTTT

v_call: TRBV12-3/TRBV12-4
d_call: TRBD2
j_call: TRBJ2-2
clone_size: NA
cdr3_aa: CASSFGGGTGELFF
cdr3_nt: TGTGCCAGCAGCTTTGGGGGAGGGACCGGGGAGCTGTTTTTT